These 12 T cell receptor beta chains share one sample of origin, sequenced in a study of blood T cell repertoires in COVID-19. Profiled with immunoSEQ multiplex PCR; TCRdb holds only in-frame clones, not every one. The data show under 200,000 clones, around 80% seen once. The sample consisted of peripheral blood. All receptors derive from a man aged 55-75 years with acute or convalescent COVID-19.

The CDR3 DNA reads as TGTGCCAGCAGCCTGCGGACAGTAACTAGGAATGAGCAGTTCTTC. This sequence encodes CASSLRTVTRNEQFF. The chain has TRBV7-8 and TRBJ2-1; a weak D match, TRBD1 (6 bases). Trimming shortened V by 5 bases and J by 7 bases, and 18 bases separated the two germline ends. The CDR3 runs 15 residues. Germline V CDR1 and CDR2: SGHVS, FQNEAQ.

In this sample, this clone turned up a few times. This sequence joins TRBV15 and TRBJ2-7; 7 positions match TRBD1. The CDR3 is 15 residues long. With V trimmed by 3 bases and J by 3 bases, 8 bases remained unmatched. Germline V gives CDR1 LNHNV, CDR2 YYDKDF (reference sequence). The CDR3 DNA reads as TGTGCCACCAGCAGGGCGACAGGGCACAGCTACGAGCAGTACTTC. Its protein product is CATSRATGHSYEQYF.

The chain combines TRBV18 with TRBJ2-7, with D maybe TRBD1 (6 bases). The V end lost 3 bases, the J end lost 5 bases, and 8 bases lay between the germline ends. Germline CDR1 is KGHSH and CDR2 is LQKENI. This CDR3 comprises 12 residues. The CDR3 sequence: CASSPNRDEQYF. The CDR3 DNA sequence: TGTGCCAGCTCACCCAACAGGGACGAGCAGTACTTC. The variable domain in full, completed from reference TRBV18 and TRBJ2-7, reads NAGVMQNPRHLVRRRGQEARLRCSPMKGHSHVYWYRQLPEEGLKFMVYLQKENIIDESGMPKERFSAEFPKEGPSILRIQQVVRGDSAAYFCASSPNRDEQYFGPGTRLTVT.

This chain uses TRBV3-1 (or the pseudogene TRBV3-2) with TRBJ2-5; D may be TRBD2 (5 bases). V was trimmed by 1 base and J by 1 base, leaving 7 bases between them. Germline V lookup: CDR1 LGHDT, CDR2 YNNKEL (reference sequence). The CDR3 contains 14 residues. The CDR3 DNA sequence: TGTGCCAGCAGCCAAGGGACTGTCCAAGAGACCCAGTACTTC. The encoded protein is CASSQGTVQETQYF.

The V call is TRBV6-1, the J call TRBJ1-3; maybe TRBD1 (5 bases). Germline assignment: CDR1 MNHNS and CDR2 SASEGT. The CDR3 covers 14 residues. V was shortened by 1 base and J by 4 bases, with 8 bases between the two germline ends. The DNA for the CDR3 is TGTGCCAGCAGTGAAGTTCACAGGGGAAACACCATATATTTT. This encodes CASSEVHRGNTIYF.

The table lists this clone with a few counts. The V call is TRBV29-1, the J call TRBJ1-2; D is undetermined. CDR1 is SQVTM, CDR2 ANQGSEA, per germline. The ends were cut back, 8 bases at V and 4 bases at J, with 14 bases in the middle. The CDR3 runs to 12 residues. The CDR3 loop reads CSTVGAGYGYTF. As DNA, the CDR3 is TGCAGCACGGTCGGAGCCGGCTATGGCTACACCTTC. Full variable domain (missing parts from reference TRBV29-1 and TRBJ1-2): SAVISQKPSRDICQRGTSLTIQCQVDSQVTMMFWYRQQPGQSLTLIATANQGSEATYESGFVIDKFPISRPNLTFSTLTVSNMSPEDSSIYLCSTVGAGYGYTFGSGTRLTVV.

The chain recombines TRBV7-2 with TRBJ2-3; D unresolved. Trimming took off 2 bases at V and 2 bases at J, with 5 bases between the two ends. CDR3 length equals 13 residues. Germline CDR1 reads SGHTA; CDR2 reads FQGNSA. The CDR3 sequence: CASSLLFTDTQYF. CDR3 in DNA: TGTGCCAGCAGCTTACTCTTCACAGATACGCAGTATTTT.

The V and J genes are TRBV6-5 and TRBJ1-1; possibly TRBD1 for D (5 bases). The CDR3 length is 12 residues. V shed 0 bases and J shed 8 bases, with 7 bases lying between them. Germline-derived CDR1 and CDR2 are MNHEY and SVGAGI. CDR3 nucleotide sequence: TGTGCCAGCAGTTACTCGAACAGGGAAGCTTTCTTT. Residues: CASSYSNREAFF.

The genes are TRBV25-1 and TRBJ2-1, with TRBD2 matching 8 bases. Germline V gene lookup returns CDR1 MGHDK and CDR2 SYGVNS. This CDR3 has 16 residues. V lost 1 base to trimming and J lost 5 bases; unmatched junction nucleotides: 7. The CDR3 nucleotides are TGTGCCAGCAGTGAATTGTTGGGACTAGATAACAATGAGCAGTTCTTC. This translates into CASSELLGLDNNEQFF.

This chain links TRBV7-3 with TRBJ1-1; 7 bases fit TRBD1. CDR1 is SGHTA, CDR2 FQGTGA, per germline. The CDR3 length is 14 residues. Losses at the gene ends were 8 bases for V and 2 bases for J; bases not matched to a gene: 8. The CDR3 loop reads CASSAEGANTEAFF. Written as DNA, the CDR3 is TGTGCCAGCTCTGCCGAGGGGGCTAACACTGAAGCTTTCTTT.

The chain employs TRBV7-6 and TRBJ2-5; TRBD2 aligns across 12 bases. V lost 6 bases, J lost 3 bases, and 5 bases stayed unmatched. Germline loops: CDR1 SGHVS, CDR2 FNYEAQ. The CDR3 consists of 15 residues. The CDR3 sequence is CASRFTSGGKETQYF. In DNA form, the CDR3 reads TGTGCCAGCAGGTTTACTAGCGGGGGGAAAGAGACCCAGTACTTC.

A single count supports this clone. A read error may produce the germline difference seen at one junction end. The chain has TRBV2 and TRBJ1-6, with 7 positions matching TRBD1. Germline V lookup: CDR1 SNHLY, CDR2 FYNNEI. The CDR3 has 16 amino acids. The CDR3 coding sequence is TGTGCCAGCAGTGAAGCTCTTGACAGGGTTAATTCGCCCCTCCACTTT. Amino acids: CASSEALDRVNSPLHF.